These 15 T cell receptor beta chains came from one sample sequenced in a study of shared clonotypes between healthy human individuals. Profiled with immunoSEQ multiplex PCR; TCRdb holds only in-frame clones, not every one. The sample lists about 470,000 clones, roughly three quarters occurring once. Specimen: PBMCs. These receptors all come from a woman aged 40 to 50 in good health. Some clones in this sample may be carry-over from other donors' samples.

This clone was seen only once. The sample carries other DNA sequences with the same CDR3. This rearrangement joins TRBV18 to TRBJ2-1; 14 bases match TRBD2. With 3 bases clipped from V and 7 bases from J, the junction kept 2 bases outside the gene matches. CDR1 is KGHSH, CDR2 LQKENI, per germline. The CDR3 runs to 15 residues. In nucleotides, the CDR3 is TGTGCCAGCTCACCGACTAGCGGGAGGGGTAATGAGCAGTTCTTC. Its protein is CASSPTSGRGNEQFF.

This chain connects TRBV27 to TRBJ2-1; 12 positions agree with TRBD1. This CDR3 has 17 residues. Losses at the gene ends were 0 bases for V and 7 bases for J; bases not matched to a gene: 7. The germline CDR1 and CDR2 sequences are MNHEY and SMNVEV (reference sequence). CDR3 sequence: CASSLSWGQGARNEQFF. Written as DNA, the CDR3 is TGTGCCAGCAGTTTATCGTGGGGACAGGGGGCACGTAATGAGCAGTTCTTC.

This rearrangement joins TRBV11-2 to TRBJ2-7; D is uncertain. The CDR3 is 14 amino acids. The V end was cut by 5 bases, the J end by 0 bases, with 11 bases between. The germline V gene has CDR1 SGHAT and CDR2 FQNNGV. For the CDR3, the DNA is TGTGCCAGCAGCCTTCTTGGACCCTCCTACGAGCAGTACTTC. Translating gives CASSLLGPSYEQYF. Together with reference TRBV11-2 and TRBJ2-7, the CDR3 gives the full variable domain: EAGVAQSPRYKIIEKRQSVAFWCNPISGHATLYWYQQILGQGPKLLIQFQNNGVVDDSQLPKDRFSAERLKGVDSTLKIQPAKLEDSAVYLCASSLLGPSYEQYFGPGTRLTVT.

The chain couples TRBV6-6 to TRBJ2-7; either TRBD1 or TRBD2 may fit D (6 bases each). Germline CDR1 is MNHNY and CDR2 is SVGAGI (reference sequence). The CDR3 totals 13 residues. With 7 bases removed from V and 4 bases from J, the gap between germline ends came to 14 bases. Written as DNA, the CDR3 is TGTGCCAGCACCCCCGGGGGCGGGTACGAGCAGTACTTC. Translated: CASTPGGGYEQYF.

The V gene is TRBV28, the J gene TRBJ1-2; TRBD1 agrees at 7 bases. The CDR3 is 12 residues long. CDR1 is MDHEN and CDR2 is SYDVKM in the germline V gene. V lost 8 bases and J lost 1; bases outside the gene matches: 1. The CDR3 region has the DNA TGTGCCAGCGGACAGGTTAACTATGGCTACACCTTC. It codes for CASGQVNYGYTF.

The chain carries TRBV5-4 and TRBJ2-7, with 9 bases that match TRBD2. CDR1 SGHNT and CDR2 YYREEE come from the germline V gene (reference sequence). V dropped 3 bases and J dropped 0; count of bases not matched to a gene: 10. The CDR3 has 17 residues. The CDR3 bases are TGTGCCAGCAGCTCGGCGGGACTAGCCGTTAGCTCCTACGAGCAGTACTTC. It translates to CASSSAGLAVSSYEQYF.

The chain carries TRBV2 and TRBJ2-3; possible D gene TRBD2, 6 bases. This CDR3 has 11 amino acids. V was cut by 11 bases and J by 2 bases, with 8 bases left in between. Germline CDR1 SNHLY, CDR2 FYNNEI. The DNA for the CDR3 is TGTGCCGGGGGGAACACAGATACGCAGTATTTT. Translation gives CAGGNTDTQYF.

This chain's CDR3 is CASSYAGLGYTF. The CDR3 bases are TGTGCCAGCAGTTACGCAGGGTTGGGCTACACCTTC. V is TRBV6-5 and J is TRBJ1-2, with D perhaps matching TRBD1 (5 bases). Germline V gives CDR1 MNHEY, CDR2 SVGAGI. This CDR3 region has 12 residues. Trimming pared 2 bases from V and 8 bases from J, leaving 9 bases between.

This clone was found a few times. CDR3 sequence reads: CASSIAPPFLAPYEQYF. In DNA form, the CDR3 reads TGTGCCAGTAGTATAGCCCCTCCTTTTCTAGCACCCTACGAGCAGTACTTC. This chain uses TRBV19 with TRBJ2-7; TRBD2 is a possible D gene (5 bases). Per germline, CDR1 LNHDA and CDR2 SQIVND (reference sequence). V was pared by 1 base and J by 2 bases, with 18 bases between. This CDR3 contains 17 residues. The full variable domain, rest sourced from reference TRBV19 and TRBJ2-7, is DGGITQSPKYLFRKEGQNVTLSCEQNLNHDAMYWYRQDPGQGLRLIYYSQIVNDFQKGDIAEGYSVSREKKESFPLTVTSAQKNPTAFYLCASSIAPPFLAPYEQYFGPGTRLTVT.

The chain employs TRBV30 and TRBJ1-2, with a tentative D call TRBD1 (5 bases). The germline V gene encodes CDR1 GTSNPN and CDR2 SVGIG (reference sequence). This CDR3 is built from 13 residues. The ends were cut back, 0 bases at V and 8 bases at J, with 13 bases in the middle. DNA of the CDR3: TGTGCCTGGAGTGTAATAGGGACGCAAGGCTACACCTTC. This gives the protein CAWSVIGTQGYTF.

The rearrangement uses TRBV5-4 and TRBJ2-5; TRBD1 matches 9 bases. This CDR3 is built from 13 residues. The V gene's germline CDR1 is SGHNT and CDR2 YYREEE (reference sequence). Trimming removed 4 bases from V and 3 bases from J; junction bases left unmatched: 1. The CDR3, as DNA: TGTGCCAGCAGCGGGACAGGGAAAGAGACCCAGTACTTC. It translates to CASSGTGKETQYF.

This clone has a single count. The chain recombines TRBV5-1 with TRBJ2-2; D is tentatively TRBD1 or TRBD2 (5 bases each). The V and J ends lost 4 bases and 7 bases respectively, with 17 bases between them. Germline V gene data show CDR1 as SGHRS and CDR2 as YFSETQ. This CDR3 contains 15 residues. The CDR3 nucleotides are TGCGCCAGCAGCATGGCCGGGACCTCAGTCGGGGAGCTGTTTTTT. It is translated as CASSMAGTSVGELFF.

The chain employs TRBV25-1 and TRBJ1-2; TRBD1 might be the D (5 bases). CDR3 length: 15 amino acids. CDR1 is MGHDK and CDR2 is SYGVNS in the germline V gene. Trimming pared 3 bases from V and 5 bases from J, leaving 16 bases between. In DNA form, the CDR3 reads TGTGCCAGCAGTGATGAAGACAGTGGAAGATATGGCTACACCTTC. Translation gives CASSDEDSGRYGYTF.

V and J are TRBV29-1 and TRBJ1-1; maybe TRBD1 (5 bases). The CDR3 covers 15 residues. V lost 5 bases to trimming and J lost 1 base, with 17 bases between them. CDR1 is SQVTM, CDR2 ANQGSEA, per germline. CDR3 in amino acids: CSVTGHQRANTEAFF. CDR3 coding DNA: TGCAGCGTTACAGGACACCAACGAGCGAACACTGAAGCTTTCTTT. The complete variable domain, with remaining parts taken from reference TRBV29-1 and TRBJ1-1, reads SAVISQKPSRDICQRGTSLTIQCQVDSQVTMMFWYRQQPGQSLTLIATANQGSEATYESGFVIDKFPISRPNLTFSTLTVSNMSPEDSSIYLCSVTGHQRANTEAFFGQGTRLTVV.

The chain employs TRBV7-8 and TRBJ1-2; 7 bases agree with TRBD1. J gave up 5 bases and V 0 bases, and 6 bases lay outside the gene matches. The CDR3 runs to 15 residues. Germline CDR1 and CDR2: SGHVS and FQNEAQ. CDR3: CASSLARTGAYGYTF. The CDR3 DNA follows: TGTGCCAGCAGCTTAGCGAGGACAGGTGCATATGGCTACACCTTC.